This T cell receptor beta chain stems from a study of patients and donors after allogeneic stem cell transplantation. TCRdb re-called the RT-PCR reads through MiXCR, storing one row per CDR3 protein. The sample includes about 960,000 distinct CDR3 sequences, roughly 18% seen only once; the top ten take 5% to 6.5%. Between the trimmed V and J ends, which lost 2 bases and 4 bases, there was a span of 15 bases. The CDR3 length is 14 residues. The germline CDR1 and CDR2 sequences are DFQATT and SNEGSKA (reference sequence). The rearrangement joins TRBV20-1 to TRBJ2-7; D remains ambiguous. This TCR was recovered from a human donor who was either an allogeneic HSCT recipient or a stem cell or donor lymphocyte infusion donor (not recorded which). It is not recorded whose cells these are; they may come from a transplant donor. The source material was blood, either unsorted or a sorted T cell fraction (not recorded which). This CDR3 reads CSARQLGPLYEQYF. The CDR3 region has the DNA TGCAGTGCTAGACAGTTGGGTCCCCTTTACGAGCAGTACTTC.